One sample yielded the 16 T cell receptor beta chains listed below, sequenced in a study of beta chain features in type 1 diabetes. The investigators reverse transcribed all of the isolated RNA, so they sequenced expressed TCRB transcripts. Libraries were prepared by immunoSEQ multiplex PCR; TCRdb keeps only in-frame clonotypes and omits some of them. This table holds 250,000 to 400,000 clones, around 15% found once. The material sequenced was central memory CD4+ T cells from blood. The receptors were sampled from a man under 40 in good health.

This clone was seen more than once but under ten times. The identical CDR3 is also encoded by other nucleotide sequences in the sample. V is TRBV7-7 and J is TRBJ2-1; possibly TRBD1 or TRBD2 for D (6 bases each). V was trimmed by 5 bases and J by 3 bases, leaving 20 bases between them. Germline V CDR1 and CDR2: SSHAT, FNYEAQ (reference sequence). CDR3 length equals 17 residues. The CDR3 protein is CASSLDPPGALYNEQFF. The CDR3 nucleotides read TGTGCCAGCAGCCTAGATCCTCCGGGGGCGCTCTACAATGAGCAGTTCTTC.

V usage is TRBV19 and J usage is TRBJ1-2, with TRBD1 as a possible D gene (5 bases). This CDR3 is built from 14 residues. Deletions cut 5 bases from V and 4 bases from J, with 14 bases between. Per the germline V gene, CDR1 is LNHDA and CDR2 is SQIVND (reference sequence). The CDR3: CASSRDRLAYGYTF. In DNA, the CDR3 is TGTGCCAGTAGTCGGGACCGACTGGCCTATGGCTACACCTTC.

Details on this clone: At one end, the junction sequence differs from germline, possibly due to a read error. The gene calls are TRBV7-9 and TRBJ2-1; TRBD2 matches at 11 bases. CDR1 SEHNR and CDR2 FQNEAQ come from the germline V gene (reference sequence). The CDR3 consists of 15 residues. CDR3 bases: TGTGCCAGCAGCCTAGCGGGAGGTAGACGCAATGAGCAGTTCTTC. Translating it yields CASSLAGGRRNEQFF.

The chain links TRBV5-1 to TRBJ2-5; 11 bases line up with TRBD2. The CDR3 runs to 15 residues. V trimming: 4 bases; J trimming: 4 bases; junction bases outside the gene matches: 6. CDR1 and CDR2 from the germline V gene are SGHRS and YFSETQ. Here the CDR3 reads CASSPRLAGRETQYF. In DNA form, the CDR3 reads TGCGCCAGCAGCCCCCGACTAGCGGGGAGAGAGACCCAGTACTTC.

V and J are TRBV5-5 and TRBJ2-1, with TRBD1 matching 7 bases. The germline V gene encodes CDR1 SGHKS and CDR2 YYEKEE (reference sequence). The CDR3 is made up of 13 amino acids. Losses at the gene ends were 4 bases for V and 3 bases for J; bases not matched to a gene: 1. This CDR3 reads CASSRDSYNEQFF. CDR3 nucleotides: TGTGCCAGCAGCCGGGACAGCTACAATGAGCAGTTCTTC.

CDR3 region: CASSYQPGLTYNEQFF. The CDR3 coding sequence is TGTGCCAGCAGCTACCAACCGGGACTTACCTACAATGAGCAGTTCTTC. This chain joins TRBV7-9 and TRBJ2-1; maybe TRBD2 (6 bases). Germline CDR1 SEHNR, CDR2 FQNEAQ (reference sequence). The CDR3 has 16 amino acids. Trimming cost V 4 bases and J 2 bases, with 15 bases left between them. Together with reference TRBV7-9 and TRBJ2-1, the CDR3 gives the full variable domain: DTGVSQNPRHKITKRGQNVTFRCDPISEHNRLYWYRQTLGQGPEFLTYFQNEAQLEKSRLLSDRFSAERPKGSFSTLEIQRTEQGDSAMYLCASSYQPGLTYNEQFFGPGTRLTVL.

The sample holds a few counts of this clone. CDR3 nucleotide sequence: TGCGCCAGCAGCCAACCCGGACAGGGGACCTACGAGCAGTACTTC. Residues: CASSQPGQGTYEQYF. The chain employs TRBV4-1 and TRBJ2-7, with 9 bases identical to TRBD1. The CDR3 totals 15 residues. The ends lost 2 bases at V and 2 bases at J; junction bases unmatched: 4. Germline V lookup: CDR1 MGHRA, CDR2 YSYEKL.

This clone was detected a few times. The CDR3 is CASSFSLVYQETQYF. CDR3 bases: TGTGCCAGCAGCTTTTCACTAGTGTACCAAGAGACCCAGTACTTC. The chain joins TRBV11-2 to TRBJ2-5; a weak D match, TRBD2 (5 bases). V lost 3 bases to trimming and J lost 0 bases, with 11 bases between them. The CDR3 spans 15 residues. Germline V gene lookup returns CDR1 SGHAT and CDR2 FQNNGV.

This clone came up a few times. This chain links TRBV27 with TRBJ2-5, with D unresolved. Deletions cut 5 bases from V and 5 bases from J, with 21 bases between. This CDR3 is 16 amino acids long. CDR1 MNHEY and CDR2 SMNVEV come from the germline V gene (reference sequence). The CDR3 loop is CASSPLGPGFRETQYF. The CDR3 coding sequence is TGTGCCAGCAGTCCCCTGGGCCCAGGCTTTAGGGAGACCCAGTACTTC.

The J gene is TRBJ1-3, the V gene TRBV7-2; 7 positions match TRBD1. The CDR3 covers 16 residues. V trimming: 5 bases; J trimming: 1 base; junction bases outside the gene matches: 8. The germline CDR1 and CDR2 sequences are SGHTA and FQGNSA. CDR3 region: CASSKGGTASGNTIYF. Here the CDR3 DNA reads TGTGCCAGCAGCAAAGGGGGGACAGCGTCTGGAAACACCATATATTTT.

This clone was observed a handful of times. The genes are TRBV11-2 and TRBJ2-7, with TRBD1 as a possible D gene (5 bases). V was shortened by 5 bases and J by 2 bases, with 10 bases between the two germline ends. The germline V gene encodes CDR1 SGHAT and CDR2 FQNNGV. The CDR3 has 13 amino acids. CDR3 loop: CASSPTGPYEQYF. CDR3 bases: TGTGCCAGCAGCCCCACAGGCCCCTACGAGCAGTACTTC.

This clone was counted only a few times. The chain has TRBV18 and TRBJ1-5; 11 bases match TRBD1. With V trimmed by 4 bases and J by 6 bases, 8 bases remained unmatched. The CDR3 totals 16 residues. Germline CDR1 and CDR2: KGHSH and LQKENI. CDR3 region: CASSRRDRGNFQPQHF. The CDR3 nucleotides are TGTGCCAGCTCACGTAGGGACAGGGGGAATTTTCAGCCCCAGCATTTT.

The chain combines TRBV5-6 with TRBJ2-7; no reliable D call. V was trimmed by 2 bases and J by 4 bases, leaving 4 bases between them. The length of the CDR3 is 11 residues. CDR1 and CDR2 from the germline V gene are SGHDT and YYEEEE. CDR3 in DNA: TGTGCCAGCAGCTTTTTATACGAGCAGTACTTC. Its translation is CASSFLYEQYF.

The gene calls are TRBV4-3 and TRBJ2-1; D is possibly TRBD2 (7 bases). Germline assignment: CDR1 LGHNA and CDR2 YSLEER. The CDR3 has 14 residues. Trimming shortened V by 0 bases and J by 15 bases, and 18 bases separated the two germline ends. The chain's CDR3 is CASSQELGGGSWFF. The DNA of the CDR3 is TGCGCCAGCAGCCAAGAATTGGGCGGGGGCTCATGGTTCTTC.

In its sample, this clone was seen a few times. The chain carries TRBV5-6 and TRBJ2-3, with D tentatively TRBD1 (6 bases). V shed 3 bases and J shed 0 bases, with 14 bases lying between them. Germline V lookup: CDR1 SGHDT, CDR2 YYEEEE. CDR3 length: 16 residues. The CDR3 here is CASSSSQGRSTDTQYF. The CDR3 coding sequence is TGTGCCAGCAGCTCGTCCCAGGGGCGCAGCACAGATACGCAGTATTTT.

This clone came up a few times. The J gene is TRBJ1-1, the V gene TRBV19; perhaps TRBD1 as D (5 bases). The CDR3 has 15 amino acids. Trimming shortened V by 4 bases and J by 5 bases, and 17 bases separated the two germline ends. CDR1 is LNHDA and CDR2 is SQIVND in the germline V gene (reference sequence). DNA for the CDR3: TGTGCCAGTAGTAAAATCGCGGCAGGGAATACTGAAGCTTTCTTT. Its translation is CASSKIAAGNTEAFF.